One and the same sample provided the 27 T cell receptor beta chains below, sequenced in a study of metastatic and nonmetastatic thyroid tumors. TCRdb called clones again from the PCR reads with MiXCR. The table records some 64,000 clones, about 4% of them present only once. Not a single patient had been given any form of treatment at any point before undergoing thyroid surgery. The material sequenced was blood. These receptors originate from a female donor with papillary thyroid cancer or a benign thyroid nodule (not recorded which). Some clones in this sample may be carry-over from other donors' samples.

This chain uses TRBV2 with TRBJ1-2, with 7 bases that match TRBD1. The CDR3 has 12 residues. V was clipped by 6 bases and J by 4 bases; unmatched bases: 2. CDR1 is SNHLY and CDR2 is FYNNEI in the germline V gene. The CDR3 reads CASRGDSYGYTF. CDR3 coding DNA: TGTGCCAGCAGGGGGGACAGCTATGGCTACACCTTC.

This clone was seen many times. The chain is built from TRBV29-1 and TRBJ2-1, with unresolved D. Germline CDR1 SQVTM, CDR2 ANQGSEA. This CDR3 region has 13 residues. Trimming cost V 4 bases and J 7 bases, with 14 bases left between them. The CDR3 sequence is CSVGIGRSNEQFF. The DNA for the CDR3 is TGCAGCGTTGGTATAGGTCGGTCGAATGAGCAGTTCTTC.

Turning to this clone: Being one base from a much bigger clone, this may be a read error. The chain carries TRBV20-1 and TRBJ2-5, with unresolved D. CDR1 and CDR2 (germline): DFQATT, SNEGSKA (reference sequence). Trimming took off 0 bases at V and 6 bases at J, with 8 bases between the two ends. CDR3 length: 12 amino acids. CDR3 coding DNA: TGCAGTGCTAGAGAAACTGGTCAGACCCAGTACTTC. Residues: CSARETGQTQYF.

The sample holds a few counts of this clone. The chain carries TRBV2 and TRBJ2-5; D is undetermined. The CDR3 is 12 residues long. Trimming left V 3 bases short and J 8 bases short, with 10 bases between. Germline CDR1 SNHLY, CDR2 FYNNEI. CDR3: CASSDGRYTQYF. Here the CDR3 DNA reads TGTGCCAGCAGTGATGGGCGGTATACCCAGTACTTC.

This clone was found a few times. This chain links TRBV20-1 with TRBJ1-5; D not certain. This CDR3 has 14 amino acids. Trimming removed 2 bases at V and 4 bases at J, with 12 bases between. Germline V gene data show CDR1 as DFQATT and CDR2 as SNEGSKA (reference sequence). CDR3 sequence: CSARQWGWNQPQHF. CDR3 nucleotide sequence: TGCAGTGCTAGACAGTGGGGTTGGAATCAGCCCCAGCATTTT.

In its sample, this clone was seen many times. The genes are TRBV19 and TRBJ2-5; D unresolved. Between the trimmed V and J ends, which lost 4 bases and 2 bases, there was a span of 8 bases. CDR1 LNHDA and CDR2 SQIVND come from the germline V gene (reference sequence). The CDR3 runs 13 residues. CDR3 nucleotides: TGTGCCAGTAGTACCTTAAGTCAAGAGACCCAGTACTTC. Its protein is CASSTLSQETQYF.

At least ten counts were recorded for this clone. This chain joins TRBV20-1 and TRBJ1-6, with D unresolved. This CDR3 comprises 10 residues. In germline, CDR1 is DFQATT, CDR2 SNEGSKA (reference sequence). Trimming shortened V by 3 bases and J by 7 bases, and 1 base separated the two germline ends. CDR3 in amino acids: CSARNSPLHF. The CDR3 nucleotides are TGCAGTGCTAGGAATTCACCCCTCCACTTT.

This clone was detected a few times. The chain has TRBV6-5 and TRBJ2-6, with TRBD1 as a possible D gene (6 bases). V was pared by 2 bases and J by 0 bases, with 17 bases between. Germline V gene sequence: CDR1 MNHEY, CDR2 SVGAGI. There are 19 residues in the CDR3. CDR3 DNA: TGTGCCAGCAGTTACCGGCAGGGGTCTATCAGCTCTGGGGCCAACGTCCTGACTTTC. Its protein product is CASSYRQGSISSGANVLTF.

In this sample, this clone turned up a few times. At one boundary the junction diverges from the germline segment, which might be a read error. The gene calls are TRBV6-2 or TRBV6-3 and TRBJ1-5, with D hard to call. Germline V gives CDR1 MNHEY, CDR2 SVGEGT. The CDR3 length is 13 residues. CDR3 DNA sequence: TGTGCCAGCAGTCTCGATAGCAATCATCCCCAGCATTTT. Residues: CASSLDSNHPQHF.

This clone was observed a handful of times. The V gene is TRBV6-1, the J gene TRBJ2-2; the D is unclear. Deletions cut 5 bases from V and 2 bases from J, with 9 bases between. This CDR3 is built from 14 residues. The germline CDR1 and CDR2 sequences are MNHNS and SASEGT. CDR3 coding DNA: TGTGCCAGCAGTATAAACAGAAACACCGGGGAGCTGTTTTTT. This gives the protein CASSINRNTGELFF.

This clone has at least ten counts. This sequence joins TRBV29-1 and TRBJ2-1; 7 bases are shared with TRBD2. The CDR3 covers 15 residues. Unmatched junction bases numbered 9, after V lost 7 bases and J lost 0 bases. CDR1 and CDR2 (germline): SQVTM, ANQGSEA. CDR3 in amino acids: CSARPSGISYNEQFF. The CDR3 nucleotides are TGCAGCGCCAGACCCAGCGGGATCTCCTACAATGAGCAGTTCTTC.

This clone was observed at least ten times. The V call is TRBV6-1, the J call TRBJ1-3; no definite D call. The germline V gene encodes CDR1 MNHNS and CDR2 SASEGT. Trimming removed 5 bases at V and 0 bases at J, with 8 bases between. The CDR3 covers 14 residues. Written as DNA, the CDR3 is TGTGCCAGCAGTTCCGTCATCTCTGGAAACACCATATATTTT. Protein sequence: CASSSVISGNTIYF.

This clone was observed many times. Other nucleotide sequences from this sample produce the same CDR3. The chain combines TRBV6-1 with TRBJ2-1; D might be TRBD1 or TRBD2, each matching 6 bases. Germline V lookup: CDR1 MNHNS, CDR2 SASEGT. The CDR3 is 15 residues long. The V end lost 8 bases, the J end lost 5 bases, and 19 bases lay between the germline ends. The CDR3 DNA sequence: TGTGCCAGCCGGGAATTGCGGGGACATAACAATGAGCAGTTCTTC. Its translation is CASRELRGHNNEQFF.

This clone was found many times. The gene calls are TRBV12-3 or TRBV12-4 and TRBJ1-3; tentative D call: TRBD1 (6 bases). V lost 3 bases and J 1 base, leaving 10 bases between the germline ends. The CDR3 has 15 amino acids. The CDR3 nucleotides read TGTGCCAGCAGTTTGTCCGGGACATCTGGAAACACCATATATTTT. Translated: CASSLSGTSGNTIYF.

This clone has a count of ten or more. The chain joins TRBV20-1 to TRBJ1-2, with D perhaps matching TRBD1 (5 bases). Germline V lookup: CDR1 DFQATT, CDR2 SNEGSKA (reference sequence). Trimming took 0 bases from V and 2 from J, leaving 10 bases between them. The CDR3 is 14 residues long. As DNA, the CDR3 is TGCAGTGCTAGAGATCGGGACCTCAACTATGGCTACACCTTC. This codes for CSARDRDLNYGYTF.

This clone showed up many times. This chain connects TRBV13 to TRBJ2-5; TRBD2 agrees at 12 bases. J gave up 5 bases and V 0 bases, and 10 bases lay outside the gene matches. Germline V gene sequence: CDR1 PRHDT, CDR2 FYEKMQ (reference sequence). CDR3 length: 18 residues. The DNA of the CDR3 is TGTGCCAGCAGCTTAGGTGTTCTAGCGGGAGGGTCGGGGGAGACCCAGTACTTC. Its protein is CASSLGVLAGGSGETQYF.

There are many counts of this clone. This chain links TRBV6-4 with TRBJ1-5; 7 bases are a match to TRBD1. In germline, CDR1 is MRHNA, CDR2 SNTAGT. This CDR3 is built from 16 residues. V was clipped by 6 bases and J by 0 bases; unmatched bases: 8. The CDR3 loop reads CASRIRTGDSNQPQHF. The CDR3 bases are TGTGCCAGCAGAATAAGAACAGGGGATAGCAATCAGCCCCAGCATTTT.

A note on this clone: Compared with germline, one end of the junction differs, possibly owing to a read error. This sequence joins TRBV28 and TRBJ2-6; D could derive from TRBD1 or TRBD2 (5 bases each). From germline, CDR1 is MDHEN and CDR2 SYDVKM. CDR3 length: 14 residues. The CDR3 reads CASREGYGANVLTF. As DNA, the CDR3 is TGTGCCAGCAGAGAGGGCTATGGGGCCAACGTACTGACTTTC.

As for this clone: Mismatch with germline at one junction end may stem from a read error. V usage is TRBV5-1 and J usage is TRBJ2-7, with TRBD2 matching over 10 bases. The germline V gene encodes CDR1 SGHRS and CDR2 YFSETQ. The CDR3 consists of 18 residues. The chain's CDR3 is CASKNVGTSVVGVYDQYF. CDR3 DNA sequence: TGCGCCAGCAAAAACGTCGGGACTAGCGTGGTCGGAGTGTACGATCAGTACTTC.

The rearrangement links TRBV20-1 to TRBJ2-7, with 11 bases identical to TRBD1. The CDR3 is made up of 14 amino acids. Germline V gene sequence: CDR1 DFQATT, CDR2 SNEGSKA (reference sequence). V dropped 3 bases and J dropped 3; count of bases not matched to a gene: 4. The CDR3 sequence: CSASRDRGDYEQYF. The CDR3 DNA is TGCAGTGCTAGCCGGGACAGGGGGGACTACGAGCAGTACTTC.

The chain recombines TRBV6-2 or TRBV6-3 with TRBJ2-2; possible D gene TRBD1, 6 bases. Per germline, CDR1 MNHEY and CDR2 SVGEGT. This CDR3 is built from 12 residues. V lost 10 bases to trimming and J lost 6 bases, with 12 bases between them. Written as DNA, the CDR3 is TGTGCCATCACACAGGGCCCCGGGGAGCTGTTTTTT. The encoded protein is CAITQGPGELFF.

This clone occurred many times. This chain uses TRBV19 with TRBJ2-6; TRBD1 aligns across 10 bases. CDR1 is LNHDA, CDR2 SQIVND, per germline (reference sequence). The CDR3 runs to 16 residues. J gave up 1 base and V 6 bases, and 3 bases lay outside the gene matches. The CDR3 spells CASSVGQGSGANVLTF. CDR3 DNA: TGTGCCAGTAGCGTGGGACAGGGGTCTGGGGCCAACGTCCTGACTTTC. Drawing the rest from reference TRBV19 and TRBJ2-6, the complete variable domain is DGGITQSPKYLFRKEGQNVTLSCEQNLNHDAMYWYRQDPGQGLRLIYYSQIVNDFQKGDIAEGYSVSREKKESFPLTVTSAQKNPTAFYLCASSVGQGSGANVLTFGAGSRLTVL.

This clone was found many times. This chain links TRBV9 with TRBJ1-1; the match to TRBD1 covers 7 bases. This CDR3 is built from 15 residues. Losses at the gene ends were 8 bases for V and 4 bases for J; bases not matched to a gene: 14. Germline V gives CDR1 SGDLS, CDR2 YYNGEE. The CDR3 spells CASTGEAEGGTEAFF. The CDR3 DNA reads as TGTGCCAGTACAGGGGAGGCAGAGGGGGGCACTGAAGCTTTCTTT.

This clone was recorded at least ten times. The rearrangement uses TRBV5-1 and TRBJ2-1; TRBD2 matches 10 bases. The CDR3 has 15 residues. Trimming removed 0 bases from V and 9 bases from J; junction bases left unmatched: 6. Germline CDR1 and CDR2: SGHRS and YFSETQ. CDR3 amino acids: CASSLVVSGRFEQFF. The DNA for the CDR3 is TGCGCCAGCAGCTTGGTTGTTAGCGGGAGGTTTGAGCAGTTCTTC. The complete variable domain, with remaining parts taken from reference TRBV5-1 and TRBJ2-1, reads KAGVTQTPRYLIKTRGQQVTLSCSPISGHRSVSWYQQTPGQGLQFLFEYFSETQRNKGNFPGRFSGRQFSNSRSEMNVSTLELGDSALYLCASSLVVSGRFEQFFGPGTRLTVL.

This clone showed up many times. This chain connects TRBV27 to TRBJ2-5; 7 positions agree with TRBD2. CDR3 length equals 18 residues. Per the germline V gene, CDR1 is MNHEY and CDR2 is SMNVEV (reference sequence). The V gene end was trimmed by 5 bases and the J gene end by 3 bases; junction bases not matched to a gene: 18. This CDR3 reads CASSPTGRFWRGKETQYF. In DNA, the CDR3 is TGTGCCAGCAGTCCTACTGGGAGGTTTTGGCGGGGGAAAGAGACCCAGTACTTC.

The CDR3 sequence: CASSPSKRGEKLFF. In DNA form, the CDR3 reads TGTGCCAGCAGCCCGAGTAAACGAGGTGAAAAACTGTTTTTT. This chain uses TRBV6-1 with TRBJ1-4; unclear D gene. V was pared by 6 bases and J by 7 bases, with 15 bases between. Germline V CDR1 and CDR2: MNHNS, SASEGT. CDR3 length: 14 amino acids.

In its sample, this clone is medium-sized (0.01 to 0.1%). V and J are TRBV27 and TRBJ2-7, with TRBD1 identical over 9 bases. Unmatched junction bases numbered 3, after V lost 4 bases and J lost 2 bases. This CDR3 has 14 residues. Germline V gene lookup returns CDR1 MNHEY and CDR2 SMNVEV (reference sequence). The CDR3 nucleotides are TGTGCCAGCAGTTCCGGGACAGGGCCCTACGAGCAGTACTTC. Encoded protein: CASSSGTGPYEQYF.